The 4 T cell receptor beta chains given below trace back to one sample, sequenced in a study of shared clonotypes between healthy human individuals. Assay: immunoSEQ multiplex PCR; the TCRdb copy retains only in-frame clones and omits some. This table holds 2 million to 2.5 million clones, nearly 97% found once. Sequencing was carried out using naive CD4+ T cells sorted from blood. The subset is: CD45RA+ positively selected. The source is a young man in good health.

The V call is TRBV29-1, the J call TRBJ2-2; a possible D gene is TRBD2 (5 bases). Germline V gene lookup returns CDR1 SQVTM and CDR2 ANQGSEA. CDR3 length: 14 residues. The germline V and J ends were trimmed by 1 base and 7 bases, with 13 bases remaining between them. The CDR3 sequence: CSVEGRGNGGELFF. In DNA, the CDR3 is TGCAGCGTTGAAGGACGAGGGAATGGCGGGGAGCTGTTTTTT.

V is TRBV10-3 and J is TRBJ2-2, with 7 nucleotides matching TRBD2. V lost 5 bases and J lost 0; bases outside the gene matches: 6. From germline, CDR1 is ENHRY and CDR2 SYGVKD. The CDR3 extends over 16 amino acids. This CDR3 is CAISTGLVTNTGELFF. DNA for the CDR3: TGTGCCATCAGTACTGGACTAGTTACGAACACCGGGGAGCTGTTTTTT.

This rearrangement joins TRBV21-1 to TRBJ2-7; TRBD2 was called by the table and not checked on the DNA. TRBV21-1 constitutes a pseudogene. CDR3 length equals 18 residues. In DNA, the CDR3 is TGTGCCAGCAGCAAAGATTGGCGGGAGGGCGGTGGGTACTACGAGCAGTACTTC. This gives the protein CASSKDWREGGGYYEQYF.

This clone was seen a few times. The same CDR3 can be traced to other DNA sequences in this sample. This chain connects TRBV6-6 to TRBJ2-5; perhaps TRBD1 as D (6 bases). Germline CDR1 is MNHNY and CDR2 is SVGAGI (reference sequence). V lost 2 bases to trimming and J lost 3 bases, with 10 bases between them. The CDR3 has 14 amino acids. CDR3 sequence reads: CASSYSEGEETQYF. The CDR3, as DNA: TGTGCCAGCAGTTACAGTGAGGGGGAAGAGACCCAGTACTTC.